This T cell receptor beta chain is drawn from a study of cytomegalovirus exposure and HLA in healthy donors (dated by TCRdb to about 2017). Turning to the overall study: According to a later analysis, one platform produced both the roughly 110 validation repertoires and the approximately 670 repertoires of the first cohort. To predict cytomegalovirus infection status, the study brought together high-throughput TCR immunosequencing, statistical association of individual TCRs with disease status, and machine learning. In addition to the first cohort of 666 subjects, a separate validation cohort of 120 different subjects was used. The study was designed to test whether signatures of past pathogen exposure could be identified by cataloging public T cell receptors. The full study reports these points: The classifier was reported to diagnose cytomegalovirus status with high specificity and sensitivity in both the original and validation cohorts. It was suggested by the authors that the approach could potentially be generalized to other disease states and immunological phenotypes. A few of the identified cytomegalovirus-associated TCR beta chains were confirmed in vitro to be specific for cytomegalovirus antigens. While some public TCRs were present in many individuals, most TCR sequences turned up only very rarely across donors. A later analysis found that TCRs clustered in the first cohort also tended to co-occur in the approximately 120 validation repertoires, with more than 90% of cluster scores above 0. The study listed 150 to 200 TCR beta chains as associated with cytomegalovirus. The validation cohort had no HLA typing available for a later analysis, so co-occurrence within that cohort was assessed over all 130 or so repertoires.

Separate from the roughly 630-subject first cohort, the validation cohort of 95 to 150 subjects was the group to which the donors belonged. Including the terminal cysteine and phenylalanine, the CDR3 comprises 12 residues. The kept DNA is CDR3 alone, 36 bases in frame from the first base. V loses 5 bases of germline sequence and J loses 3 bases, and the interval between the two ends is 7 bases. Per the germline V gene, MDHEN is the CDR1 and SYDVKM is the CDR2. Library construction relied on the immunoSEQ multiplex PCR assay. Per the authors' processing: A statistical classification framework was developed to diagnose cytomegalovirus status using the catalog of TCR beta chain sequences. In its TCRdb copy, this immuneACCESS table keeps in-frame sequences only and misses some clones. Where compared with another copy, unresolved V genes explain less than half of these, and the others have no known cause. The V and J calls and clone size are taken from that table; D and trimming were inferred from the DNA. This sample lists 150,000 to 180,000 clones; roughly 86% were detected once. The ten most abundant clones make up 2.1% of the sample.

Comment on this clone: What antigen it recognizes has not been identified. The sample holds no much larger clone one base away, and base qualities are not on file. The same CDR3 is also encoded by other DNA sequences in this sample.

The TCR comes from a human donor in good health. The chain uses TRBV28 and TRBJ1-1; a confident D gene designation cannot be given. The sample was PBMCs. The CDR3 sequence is CASSLSYTEAFF. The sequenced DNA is TGTGCCAGCAGTCTCTCTTACACTGAAGCTTTCTTT.